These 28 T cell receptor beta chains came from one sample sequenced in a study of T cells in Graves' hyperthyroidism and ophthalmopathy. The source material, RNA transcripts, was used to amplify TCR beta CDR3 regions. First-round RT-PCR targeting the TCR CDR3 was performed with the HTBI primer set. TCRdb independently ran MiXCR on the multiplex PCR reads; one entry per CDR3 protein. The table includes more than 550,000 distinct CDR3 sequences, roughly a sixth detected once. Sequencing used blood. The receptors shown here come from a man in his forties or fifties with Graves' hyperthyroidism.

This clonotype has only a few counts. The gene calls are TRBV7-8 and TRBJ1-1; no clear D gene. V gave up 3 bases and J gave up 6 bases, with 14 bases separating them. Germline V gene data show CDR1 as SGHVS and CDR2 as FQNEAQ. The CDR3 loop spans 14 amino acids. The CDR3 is CASSLAGLGPEAFF. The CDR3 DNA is TGTGCCAGCAGCTTGGCAGGCCTGGGTCCTGAAGCTTTCTTT.

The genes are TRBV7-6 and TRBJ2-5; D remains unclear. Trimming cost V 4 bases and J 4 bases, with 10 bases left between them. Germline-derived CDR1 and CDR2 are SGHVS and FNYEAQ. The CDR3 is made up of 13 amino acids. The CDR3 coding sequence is TGTGCCAGCAGCTCCCAGTATGGAGAGACCCAGTACTTC. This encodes CASSSQYGETQYF.

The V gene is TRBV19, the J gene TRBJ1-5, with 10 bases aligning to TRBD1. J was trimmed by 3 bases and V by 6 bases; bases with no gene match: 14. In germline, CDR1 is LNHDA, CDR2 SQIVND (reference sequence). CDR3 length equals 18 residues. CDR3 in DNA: TGTGCCAGTAGAGAGATGACAGGGGGCGCCTCCTACAATCAGCCCCAGCATTTT. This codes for CASREMTGGASYNQPQHF.

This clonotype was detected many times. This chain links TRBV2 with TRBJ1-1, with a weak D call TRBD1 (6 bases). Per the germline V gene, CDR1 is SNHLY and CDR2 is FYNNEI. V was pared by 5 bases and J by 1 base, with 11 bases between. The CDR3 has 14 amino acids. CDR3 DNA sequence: TGTGCCAGCAGTAAACAGGGTAGGAACACTGAAGCTTTCTTT. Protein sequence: CASSKQGRNTEAFF. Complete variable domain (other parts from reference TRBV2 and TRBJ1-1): EPEVTQTPSHQVTQMGQEVILRCVPISNHLYFYWYRQILGQKVEFLVSFYNNEISEKSEIFDDQFSVERPDGSNFTLKIRSTKLEDSAMYFCASSKQGRNTEAFFGQGTRLTVV.

CDR3 bases: TGTGCCAGCAGCACCGGCGCTCCTAGCGTCGCATACAATGAGCAGTTCTTC. Encoded protein: CASSTGAPSVAYNEQFF. The chain has TRBV3-1 and TRBJ2-1; a possible D gene is TRBD2 (6 bases). Germline values: CDR1 LGHDT, CDR2 YNNKEL (reference sequence). V lost 5 bases and J 4 bases, leaving 21 bases between the germline ends. The CDR3 spans 17 residues.

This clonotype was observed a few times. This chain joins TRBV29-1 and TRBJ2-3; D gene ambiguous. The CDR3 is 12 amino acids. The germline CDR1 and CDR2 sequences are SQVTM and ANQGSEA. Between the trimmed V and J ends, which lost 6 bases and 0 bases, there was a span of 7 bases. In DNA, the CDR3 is TGCAGCGTCCTCCCCAGCACAGATACGCAGTATTTT. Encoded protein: CSVLPSTDTQYF.

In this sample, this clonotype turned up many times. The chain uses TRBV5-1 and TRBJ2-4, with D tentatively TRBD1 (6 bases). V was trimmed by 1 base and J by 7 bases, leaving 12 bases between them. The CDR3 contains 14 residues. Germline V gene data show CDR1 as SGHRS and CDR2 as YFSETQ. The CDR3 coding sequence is TGCGCCAGCAGCTTGTCAGGGGAGATTAACATTCAGTACTTC. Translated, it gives CASSLSGEINIQYF. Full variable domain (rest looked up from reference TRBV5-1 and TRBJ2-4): KAGVTQTPRYLIKTRGQQVTLSCSPISGHRSVSWYQQTPGQGLQFLFEYFSETQRNKGNFPGRFSGRQFSNSRSEMNVSTLELGDSALYLCASSLSGEINIQYFGAGTRLSVL.

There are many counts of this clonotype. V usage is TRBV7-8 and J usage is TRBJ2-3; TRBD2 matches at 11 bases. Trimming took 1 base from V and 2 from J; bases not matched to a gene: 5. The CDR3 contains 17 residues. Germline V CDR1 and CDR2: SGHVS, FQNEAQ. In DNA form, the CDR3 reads TGTGCCAGCAGCTTAGTCCCTAGCGGGAGGCCCACAGATACGCAGTATTTT. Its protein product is CASSLVPSGRPTDTQYF.

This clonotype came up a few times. The CDR3 region is CASSPLGNGYTF. The CDR3 nucleotides are TGTGCCAGCTCACCGCTGGGGAACGGCTACACCTTC. J is TRBJ1-2 and V is TRBV18; no clear D. The CDR3 extends over 12 amino acids. V was shortened by 3 bases and J by 8 bases, with 10 bases between the two germline ends. Germline loops: CDR1 KGHSH, CDR2 LQKENI.

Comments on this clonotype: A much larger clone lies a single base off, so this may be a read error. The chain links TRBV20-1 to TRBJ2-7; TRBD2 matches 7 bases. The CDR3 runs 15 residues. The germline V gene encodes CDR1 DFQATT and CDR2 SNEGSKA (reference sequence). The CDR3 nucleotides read TGCAGTGCTAGAGATGGGGGAGGGCCATTACGCGAGCACTACTTC. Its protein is CSARDGGGPLREHYF.

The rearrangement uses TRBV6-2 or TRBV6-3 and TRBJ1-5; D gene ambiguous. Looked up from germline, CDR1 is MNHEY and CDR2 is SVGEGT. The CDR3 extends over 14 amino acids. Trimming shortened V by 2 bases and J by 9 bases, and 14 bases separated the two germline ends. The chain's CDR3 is CASSYKAPVWPQHF. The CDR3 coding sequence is TGTGCCAGCAGTTACAAGGCCCCGGTGTGGCCCCAGCATTTT.

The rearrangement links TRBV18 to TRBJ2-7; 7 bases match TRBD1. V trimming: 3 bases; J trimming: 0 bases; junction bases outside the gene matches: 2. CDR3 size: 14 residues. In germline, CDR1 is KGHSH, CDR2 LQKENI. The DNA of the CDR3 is TGTGCCAGCTCACCCGGACAGGCCTCCTACGAGCAGTACTTC. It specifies CASSPGQASYEQYF.

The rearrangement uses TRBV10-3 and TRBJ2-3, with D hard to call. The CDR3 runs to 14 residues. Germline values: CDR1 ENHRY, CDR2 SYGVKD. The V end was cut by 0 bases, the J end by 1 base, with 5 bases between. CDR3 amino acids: CAISESVGTDTQYF. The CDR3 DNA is TGTGCCATCAGTGAGTCGGTTGGCACAGATACGCAGTATTTT.

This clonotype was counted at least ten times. CDR3 residues: CASSIPGLPRGDEQFF. CDR3 DNA sequence: TGTGCCAGCAGTATCCCGGGTCTCCCTCGGGGCGATGAGCAGTTCTTC. This chain uses TRBV28 with TRBJ2-1; D might be TRBD1 or TRBD2, each matching 5 bases. The CDR3 length is 16 residues. The germline gives CDR1 MDHEN, CDR2 SYDVKM. V was shortened by 5 bases and J by 8 bases, with 22 bases between the two germline ends.

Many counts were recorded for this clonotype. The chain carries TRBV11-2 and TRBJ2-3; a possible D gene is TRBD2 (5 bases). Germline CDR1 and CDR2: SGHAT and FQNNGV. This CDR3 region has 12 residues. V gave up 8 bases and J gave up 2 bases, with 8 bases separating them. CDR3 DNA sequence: TGTGCCAGCTACGGGGACACAGATACGCAGTATTTT. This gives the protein CASYGDTDTQYF.

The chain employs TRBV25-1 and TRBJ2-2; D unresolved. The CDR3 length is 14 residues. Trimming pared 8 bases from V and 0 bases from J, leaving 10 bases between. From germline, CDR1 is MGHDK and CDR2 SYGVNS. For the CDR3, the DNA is TGTGCCAGCGAAGCGAGGACGAACACCGGGGAGCTGTTTTTT. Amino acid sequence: CASEARTNTGELFF.

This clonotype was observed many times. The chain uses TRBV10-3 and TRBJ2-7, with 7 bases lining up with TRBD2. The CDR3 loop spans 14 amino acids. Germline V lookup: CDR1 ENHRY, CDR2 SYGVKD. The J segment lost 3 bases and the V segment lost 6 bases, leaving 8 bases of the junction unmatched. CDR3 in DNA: TGTGCCATCAGCCCCGGGGGGAGAGTCTACGAGCAGTACTTC. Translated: CAISPGGRVYEQYF.

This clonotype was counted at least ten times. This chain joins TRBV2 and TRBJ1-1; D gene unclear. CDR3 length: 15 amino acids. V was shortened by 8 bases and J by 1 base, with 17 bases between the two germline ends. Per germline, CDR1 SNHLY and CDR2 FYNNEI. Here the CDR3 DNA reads TGTGCCAGCTACTCGATTATTAACAAGAACACTGAAGCTTTCTTT. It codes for CASYSIINKNTEAFF. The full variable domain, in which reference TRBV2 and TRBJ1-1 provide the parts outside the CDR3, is EPEVTQTPSHQVTQMGQEVILRCVPISNHLYFYWYRQILGQKVEFLVSFYNNEISEKSEIFDDQFSVERPDGSNFTLKIRSTKLEDSAMYFCASYSIINKNTEAFFGQGTRLTVV.

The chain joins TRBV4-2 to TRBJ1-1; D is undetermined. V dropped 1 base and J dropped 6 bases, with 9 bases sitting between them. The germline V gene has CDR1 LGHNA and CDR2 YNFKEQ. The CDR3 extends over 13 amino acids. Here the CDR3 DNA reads TGTGCCAGCAGCCAAGGCGAGGGATCTGAAGCTTTCTTT. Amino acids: CASSQGEGSEAFF.

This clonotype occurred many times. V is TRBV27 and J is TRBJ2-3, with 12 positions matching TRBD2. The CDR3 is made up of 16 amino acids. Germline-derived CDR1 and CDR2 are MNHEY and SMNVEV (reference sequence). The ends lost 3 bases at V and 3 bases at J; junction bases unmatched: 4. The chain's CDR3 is CASSLTSGSITDTQYF. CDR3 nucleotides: TGTGCCAGCAGTTTGACTAGCGGGAGTATTACAGATACGCAGTATTTT.

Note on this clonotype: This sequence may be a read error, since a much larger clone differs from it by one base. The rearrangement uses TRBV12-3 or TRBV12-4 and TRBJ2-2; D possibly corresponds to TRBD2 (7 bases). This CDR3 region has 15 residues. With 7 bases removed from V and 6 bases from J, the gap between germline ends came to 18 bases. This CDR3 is CASITFGGLAGELFF. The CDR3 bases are TGTGCCAGCATTACCTTCGGGGGGCTCGCCGGGGAGCTGTTTTTT.

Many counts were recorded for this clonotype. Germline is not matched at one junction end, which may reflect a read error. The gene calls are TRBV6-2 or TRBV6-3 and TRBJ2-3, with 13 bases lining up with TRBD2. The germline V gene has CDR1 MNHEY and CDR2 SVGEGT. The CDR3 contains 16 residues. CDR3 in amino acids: CASRLGLAGSIDTQYF. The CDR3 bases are TGTGCCAGCAGACTGGGACTAGCGGGGAGCATAGATACGCAGTATTTT.

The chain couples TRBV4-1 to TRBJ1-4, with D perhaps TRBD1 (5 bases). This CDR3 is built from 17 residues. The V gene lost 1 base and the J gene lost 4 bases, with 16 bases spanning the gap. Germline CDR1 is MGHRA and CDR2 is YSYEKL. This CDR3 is CASSQVGLTVYNEKLFF. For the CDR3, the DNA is TGCGCCAGCAGCCAAGTCGGCTTGACAGTTTATAATGAAAAACTGTTTTTT.

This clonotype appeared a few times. The chain's CDR3 is CASSPSLAGATTPSEQFF. The CDR3 coding sequence is TGCGCCAGCAGCCCCAGCCTAGCGGGAGCTACTACCCCCAGTGAGCAGTTCTTC. This chain links TRBV5-1 with TRBJ2-1, with 10 nucleotides matching TRBD2. Germline trimming cut 4 bases from V and 9 bases from J; bases unmatched to any gene: 19. The CDR3 is made up of 18 amino acids. Germline assignment: CDR1 SGHRS and CDR2 YFSETQ.

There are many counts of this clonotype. CDR3 loop: CASSRRDSNQPQHF. The CDR3 DNA sequence: TGTGCCAGCAGTCGGAGGGATAGCAATCAGCCCCAGCATTTT. The chain carries TRBV12-3 or TRBV12-4 and TRBJ1-5, with D unresolved. Trimming removed 5 bases at V and 0 bases at J, with 8 bases between. This CDR3 is 14 amino acids long.

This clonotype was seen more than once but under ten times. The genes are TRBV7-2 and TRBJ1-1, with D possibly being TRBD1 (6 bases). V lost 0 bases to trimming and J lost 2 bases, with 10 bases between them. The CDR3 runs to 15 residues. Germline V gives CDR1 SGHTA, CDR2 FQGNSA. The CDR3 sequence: CASSLALTGNTEAFF. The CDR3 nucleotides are TGTGCCAGCAGCTTAGCGCTGACAGGAAACACTGAAGCTTTCTTT.

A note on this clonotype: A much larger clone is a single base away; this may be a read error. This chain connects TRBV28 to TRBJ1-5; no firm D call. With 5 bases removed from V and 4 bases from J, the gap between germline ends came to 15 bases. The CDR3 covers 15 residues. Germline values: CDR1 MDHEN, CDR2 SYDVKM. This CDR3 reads CASSQRTYLNQPQHF. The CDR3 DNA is TGTGCCAGCAGTCAACGGACTTATCTAAATCAGCCCCAGCATTTT.

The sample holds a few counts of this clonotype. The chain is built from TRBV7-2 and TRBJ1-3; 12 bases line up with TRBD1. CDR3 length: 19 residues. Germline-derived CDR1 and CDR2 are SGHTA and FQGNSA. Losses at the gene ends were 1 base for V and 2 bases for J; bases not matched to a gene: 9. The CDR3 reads CASSLVGQGAQRTGNTIYF. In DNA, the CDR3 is TGTGCCAGCAGCTTAGTGGGACAGGGGGCGCAGAGAACTGGAAACACCATATATTTT.